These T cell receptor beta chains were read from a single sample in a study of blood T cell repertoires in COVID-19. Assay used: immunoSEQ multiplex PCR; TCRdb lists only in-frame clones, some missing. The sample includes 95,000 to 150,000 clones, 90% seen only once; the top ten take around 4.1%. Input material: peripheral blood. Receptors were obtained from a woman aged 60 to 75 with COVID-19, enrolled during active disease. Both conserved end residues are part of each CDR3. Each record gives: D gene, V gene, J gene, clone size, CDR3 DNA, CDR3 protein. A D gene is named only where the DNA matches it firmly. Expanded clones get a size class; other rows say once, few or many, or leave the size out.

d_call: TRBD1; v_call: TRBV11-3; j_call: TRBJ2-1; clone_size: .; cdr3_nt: TGTGCCAGCAGCTCGGCGAGCAGGGGGCGTGAGCAGTTCTTC; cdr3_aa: CASSSASRGREQFF
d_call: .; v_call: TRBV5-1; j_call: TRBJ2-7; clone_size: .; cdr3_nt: TGCGCCAGCAGCCCCACCTCCGCAGGGTCCTACGAGCAGTACTTC; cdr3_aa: CASSPTSAGSYEQYF
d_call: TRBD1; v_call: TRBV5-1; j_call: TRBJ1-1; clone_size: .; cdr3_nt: TGCGCCAGCAGCAAAGGACAGGGCCTGATTCTCACTGAAGCTTTCTTT; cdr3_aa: CASSKGQGLILTEAFF
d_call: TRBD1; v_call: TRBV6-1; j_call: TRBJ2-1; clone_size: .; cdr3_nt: TGTGCCAGCAATCACAGGGGGCTGAACAATGAGCAGTTCTTC; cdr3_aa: CASNHRGLNNEQFF
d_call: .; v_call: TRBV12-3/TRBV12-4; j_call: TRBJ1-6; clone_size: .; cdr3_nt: TGTGCCAGCAGTTTAACCAGTCCGCCCCTCCACTTT; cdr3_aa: CASSLTSPPLHF
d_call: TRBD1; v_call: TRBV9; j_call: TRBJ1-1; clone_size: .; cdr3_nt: TGTGCCAGCAGCACAACCGGGACAGTGAACACTGAAGCTTTCTTT; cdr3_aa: CASSTTGTVNTEAFF
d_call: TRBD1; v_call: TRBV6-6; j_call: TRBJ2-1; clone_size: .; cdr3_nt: TGTGCCAGCAGGCCCACTGAGGCAGGGGGAGATGAGCAGTTCTTC; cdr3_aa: CASRPTEAGGDEQFF
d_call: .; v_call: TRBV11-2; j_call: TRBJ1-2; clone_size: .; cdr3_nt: TGTGCCAGCAGCTTATCAGGGGACTATGGCTACACCTTC; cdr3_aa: CASSLSGDYGYTF
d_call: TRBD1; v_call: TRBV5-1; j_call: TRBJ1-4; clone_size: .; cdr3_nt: TGCGCCAGCAGCTTGGGAGACAGGGGCCCCGAAAAACTGTTTTTT; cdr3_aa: CASSLGDRGPEKLFF
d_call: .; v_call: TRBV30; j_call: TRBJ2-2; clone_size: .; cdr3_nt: TGTGCCTGGAACCCATATCGTGGGGGGGCGGGCACCGGGGAGCTGTTTTTT; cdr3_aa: CAWNPYRGGAGTGELFF
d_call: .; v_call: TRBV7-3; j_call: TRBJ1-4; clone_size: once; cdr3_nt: TGTGCCAGCAGCCGGGACATTGGGGAAAAACTGTTTTTT; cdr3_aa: CASSRDIGEKLFF
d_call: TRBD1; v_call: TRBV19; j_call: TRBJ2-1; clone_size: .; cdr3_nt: TGTGCCAGTAGAGGACAGGGGGACTACAATGAGCAGTTCTTC; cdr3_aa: CASRGQGDYNEQFF
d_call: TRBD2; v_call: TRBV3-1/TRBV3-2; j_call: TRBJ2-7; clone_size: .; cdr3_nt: TGTGCCAGCAGCCAAGGTTTCGCTAGCGGTCTGGTCGAGCAGTACTTC; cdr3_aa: CASSQGFASGLVEQYF
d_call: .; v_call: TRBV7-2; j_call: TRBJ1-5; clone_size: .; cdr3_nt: TGTGCCAGCAGCTCCAGCGTGGCAGGCAATCAGCCCCAGCATTTT; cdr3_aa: CASSSSVAGNQPQHF
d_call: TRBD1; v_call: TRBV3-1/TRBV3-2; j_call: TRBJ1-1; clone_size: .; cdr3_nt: TGTGCCAGCAGCCAAGAGTGGACAGGGCGGAACACTGAAGCTTTCTTT; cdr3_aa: CASSQEWTGRNTEAFF
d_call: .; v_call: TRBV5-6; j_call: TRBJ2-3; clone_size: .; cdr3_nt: TGTGCCAGCAGCTTGGGTCCAGGGGAGGGGACCACAGATACGCAGTATTTT; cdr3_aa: CASSLGPGEGTTDTQYF
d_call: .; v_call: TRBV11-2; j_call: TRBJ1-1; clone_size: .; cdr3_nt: TGTGCCAGCAGCTCCTCGACTCTCGGGAACACTGAAGCTTTCTTT; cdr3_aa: CASSSSTLGNTEAFF
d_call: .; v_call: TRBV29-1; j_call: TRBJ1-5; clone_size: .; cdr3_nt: TGCAGCGTCCCAAAAACCCCCCTGGAGATCGATCAGCCCCAGCATTTT; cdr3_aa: CSVPKTPLEIDQPQHF
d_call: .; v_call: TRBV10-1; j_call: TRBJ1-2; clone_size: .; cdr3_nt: TGCGCCAGCAGTGAGTCCATACAGAGTAACTATGGCTACACCTTC; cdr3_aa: CASSESIQSNYGYTF
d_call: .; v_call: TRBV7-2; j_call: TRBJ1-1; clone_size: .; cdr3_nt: TGTGCCAGCAAACAGAACACTGAAGCTTTCTTT; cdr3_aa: CASKQNTEAFF
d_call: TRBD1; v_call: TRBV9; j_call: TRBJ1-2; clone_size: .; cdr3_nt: TGTGCCAGCAGCCGCCAGGGGGCGTCGGGCTATGGCTACACCTTC; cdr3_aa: CASSRQGASGYGYTF
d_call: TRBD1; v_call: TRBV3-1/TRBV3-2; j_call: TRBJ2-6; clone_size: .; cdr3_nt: TGTGCCAGCAGCCAAGTGGACAGGCCCAACGTCCTGACTTTC; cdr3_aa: CASSQVDRPNVLTF
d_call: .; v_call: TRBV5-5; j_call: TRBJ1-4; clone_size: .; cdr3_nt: TGTGCCAGCAGCTTTTTGGGCGGGAGGGAAAAACTGTTTTTT; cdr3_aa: CASSFLGGREKLFF
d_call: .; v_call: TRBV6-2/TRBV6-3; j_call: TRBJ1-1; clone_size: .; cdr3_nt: TGTGCCAGCAGTCGTTTTACGGGAATGGGCACTGAAGCTTTCTTT; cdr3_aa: CASSRFTGMGTEAFF
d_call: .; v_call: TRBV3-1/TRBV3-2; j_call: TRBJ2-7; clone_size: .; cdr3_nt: TGTGCCAGCAGCCAAGATAACTACGAGCAGTACTTC; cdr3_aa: CASSQDNYEQYF
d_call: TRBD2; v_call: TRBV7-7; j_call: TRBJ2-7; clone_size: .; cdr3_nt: TGTGCCAGCAGCCTTAGGGGTGAAACTAGCGATGAGGCCTACGAGCAGTACTTC; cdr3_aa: CASSLRGETSDEAYEQYF
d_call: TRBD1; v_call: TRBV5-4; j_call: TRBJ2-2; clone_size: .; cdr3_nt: TGTGCCAGCAGCCCCAGGGGGACAGGGCCCACGACCGGGGAGCTGTTTTTT; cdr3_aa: CASSPRGTGPTTGELFF
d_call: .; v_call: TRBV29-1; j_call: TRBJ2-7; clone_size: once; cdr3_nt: TGCAGCGTTACCGTGGCCTCCTACGAGCAGTACTTC; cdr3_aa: CSVTVASYEQYF
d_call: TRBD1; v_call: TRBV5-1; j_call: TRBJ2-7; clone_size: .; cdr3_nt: TGCGCCAGCAGCCGAGAAGACAGGGGCAACGAGCAGTACTTC; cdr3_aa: CASSREDRGNEQYF
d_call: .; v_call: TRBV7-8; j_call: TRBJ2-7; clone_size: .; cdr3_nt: TGTGCCAGCAGCTCTACGACAGGTTCCTACGAGCAGTACTTC; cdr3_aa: CASSSTTGSYEQYF
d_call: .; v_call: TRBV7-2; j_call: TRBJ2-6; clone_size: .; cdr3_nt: TGTGCCAGCAGCCCGACAGTCAGCTCTGGGGCCAACGTCCTGACTTTC; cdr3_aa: CASSPTVSSGANVLTF
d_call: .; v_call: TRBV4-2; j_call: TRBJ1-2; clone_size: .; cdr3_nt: TGTGCCAGCAGCCAAGAGACGGGGAACTATGGCTACACCTTC; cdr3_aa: CASSQETGNYGYTF
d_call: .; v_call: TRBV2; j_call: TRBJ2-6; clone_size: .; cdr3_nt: TGTGCCAGCAGTCCTCCGGTCTCGGTCTCTGGGGCCAACGTCCTGACTTTC; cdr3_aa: CASSPPVSVSGANVLTF
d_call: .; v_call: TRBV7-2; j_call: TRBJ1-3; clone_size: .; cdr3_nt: TGTGCCAGCAGCGTTACTGAGGGCTCTAGGGGAAACACCATATATTTT; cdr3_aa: CASSVTEGSRGNTIYF
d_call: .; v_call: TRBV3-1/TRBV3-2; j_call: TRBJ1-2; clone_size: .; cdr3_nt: TGTGCCAGCAGCCAAGAACCGACAGGATATGGCTACACCTTC; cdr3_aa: CASSQEPTGYGYTF
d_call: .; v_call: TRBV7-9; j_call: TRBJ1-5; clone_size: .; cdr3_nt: TGTGCCAGCAGCTTGGGGCAGCCCGATCAGCCCCAGCATTTT; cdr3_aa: CASSLGQPDQPQHF
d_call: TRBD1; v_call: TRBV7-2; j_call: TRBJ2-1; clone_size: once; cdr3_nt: TGTGCCAGCAGCTGGAACAGGGGGAAGTTGAATGAGCAGTTCTTC; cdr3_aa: CASSWNRGKLNEQFF
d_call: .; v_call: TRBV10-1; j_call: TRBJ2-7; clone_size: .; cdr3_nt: TGCGCCAGCTCAAAAAACAGGTATGGGGCCTCCTACGAGCAGTACTTC; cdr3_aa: CASSKNRYGASYEQYF
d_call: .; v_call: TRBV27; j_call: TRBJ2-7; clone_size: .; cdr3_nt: TGTGCCAGCAGGGGCGCGAAGAACTCCTACGAGCAGTACTTC; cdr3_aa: CASRGAKNSYEQYF
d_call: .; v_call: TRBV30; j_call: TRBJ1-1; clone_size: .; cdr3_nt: TGTGCCTGGACCAGGGGACCCGAGAACACTGAAGCTTTCTTT; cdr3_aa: CAWTRGPENTEAFF
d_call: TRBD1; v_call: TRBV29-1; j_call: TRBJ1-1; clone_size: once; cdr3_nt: TGCAGCGTTAAAATACAGGGGCAAGGGACTGAAGCTTTCTTT; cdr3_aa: CSVKIQGQGTEAFF
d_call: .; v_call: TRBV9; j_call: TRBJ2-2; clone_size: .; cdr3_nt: TGTGCCAGCCAGGGGGGCCCCGGGGAGCTGTTTTTT; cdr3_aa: CASQGGPGELFF
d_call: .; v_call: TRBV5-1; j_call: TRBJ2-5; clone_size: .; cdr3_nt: TGCGCCAGCAGCGTCGCGGGGAGTAGCCAAGAGACCCAGTACTTC; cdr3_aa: CASSVAGSSQETQYF
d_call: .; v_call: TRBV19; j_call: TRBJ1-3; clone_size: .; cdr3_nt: TGTGCCAGTAGTATAAGAACGGGAGCAGCTGGAAACACCATATATTTT; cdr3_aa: CASSIRTGAAGNTIYF
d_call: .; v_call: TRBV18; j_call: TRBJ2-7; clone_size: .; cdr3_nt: TGTGCCAGCTCACCGTCGGGGACCTACGAGCAGTACTTC; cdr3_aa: CASSPSGTYEQYF
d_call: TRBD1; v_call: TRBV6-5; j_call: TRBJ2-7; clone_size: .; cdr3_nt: TGTGCCACCGGGGGACAGGGTACCTACGAGCAGTACTTC; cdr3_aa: CATGGQGTYEQYF